This entry concerns a single T cell receptor (beta chain). Its antigen is still unknown. Input was about 616 ng to 6,500 ng of genomic DNA from tumor or blood. The data originate from a study of T cells in tumors after PD-1 blockade. Study-level findings and limits: Blood contained approximately 41% of the tumor's TCR clonotypes.

With 4 bases clipped from V and 7 bases from J, the junction kept 7 bases outside the gene matches. Germline loops: CDR1 SGHVS, CDR2 FNYEAQ. The CDR3 spans 14 residues. The method was immunoSEQ multiplex PCR; TCRdb's version includes in-frame clones alone and lacks a portion of them. The table shows just under 20,000 clones, with over 70% occurring only once. The sequence was obtained from a human donor with advanced basal cell or squamous cell carcinoma (not recorded which). The chain has TRBV7-6 and TRBJ1-5; 7 nucleotides agree with TRBD1. The sequenced sample was PBMCs, obtained after anti-PD-1 therapy. The CDR3 DNA reads TGTGCCAGCAGCTCAAACAGGGGATCCCAGCCCCAGCATTTT. Translating gives CASSSNRGSQPQHF.